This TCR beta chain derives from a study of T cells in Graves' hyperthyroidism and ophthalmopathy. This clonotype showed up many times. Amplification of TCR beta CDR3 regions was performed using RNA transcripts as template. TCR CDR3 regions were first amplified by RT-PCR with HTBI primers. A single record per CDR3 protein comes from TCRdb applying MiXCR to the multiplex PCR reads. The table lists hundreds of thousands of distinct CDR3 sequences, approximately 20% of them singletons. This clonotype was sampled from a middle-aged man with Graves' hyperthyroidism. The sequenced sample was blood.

The CDR3 protein is CASSPPPWRGERAKNIQYF. The CDR3 DNA reads TGTGCCAGCAGTCCGCCTCCCTGGCGGGGGGAGAGGGCCAAAAACATTCAGTACTTC. The rearrangement joins TRBV6-2 or TRBV6-3 to TRBJ2-4; 8 bases match TRBD2. This CDR3 spans 19 amino acids. J gave up 1 base and V 5 bases, and 16 bases lay outside the gene matches. Germline V gives CDR1 MNHEY, CDR2 SVGEGT.